Sequencing of this T cell receptor (beta chain) was carried out in a study of T cell responses to AZD1222 COVID-19 vaccine. CDR3 length: 16 amino acids. V was clipped by 7 bases and J by 3 bases, with 19 bases between them. Germline loops: CDR1 MDHEN, CDR2 SYDVKM. The assay was immunoSEQ multiplex PCR, and TCRdb's table has in-frame clones only and misses some. The table records about 44,000 clones, about 83% of them present only once. The TCR sequence derives from an adult in good health. The chain couples TRBV28 to TRBJ1-5; D might be TRBD1 (5 bases). Source: peripheral blood, taken on day 0 of AZD1222 vaccination. The CDR3 spells CASITGAVPHNQPQHF. Here the CDR3 DNA reads TGTGCCAGCATCACAGGCGCGGTCCCCCACAATCAGCCCCAGCATTTT.